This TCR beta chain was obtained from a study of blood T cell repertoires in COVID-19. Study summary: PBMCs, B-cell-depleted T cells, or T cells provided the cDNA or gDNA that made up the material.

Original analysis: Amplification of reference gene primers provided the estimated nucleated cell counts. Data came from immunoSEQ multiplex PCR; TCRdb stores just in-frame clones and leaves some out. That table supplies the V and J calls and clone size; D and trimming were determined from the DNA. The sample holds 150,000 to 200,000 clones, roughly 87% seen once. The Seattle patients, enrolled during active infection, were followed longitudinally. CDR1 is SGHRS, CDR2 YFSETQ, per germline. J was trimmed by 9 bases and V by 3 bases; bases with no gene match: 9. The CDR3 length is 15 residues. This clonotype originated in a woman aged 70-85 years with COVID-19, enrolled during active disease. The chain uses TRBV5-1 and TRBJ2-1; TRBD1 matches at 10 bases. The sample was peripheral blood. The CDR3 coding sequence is TGCGCCAGCAGCTGGGACAGGGGCCCGAATATTGAGCAGTTCTTC. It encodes CASSWDRGPNIEQFF.